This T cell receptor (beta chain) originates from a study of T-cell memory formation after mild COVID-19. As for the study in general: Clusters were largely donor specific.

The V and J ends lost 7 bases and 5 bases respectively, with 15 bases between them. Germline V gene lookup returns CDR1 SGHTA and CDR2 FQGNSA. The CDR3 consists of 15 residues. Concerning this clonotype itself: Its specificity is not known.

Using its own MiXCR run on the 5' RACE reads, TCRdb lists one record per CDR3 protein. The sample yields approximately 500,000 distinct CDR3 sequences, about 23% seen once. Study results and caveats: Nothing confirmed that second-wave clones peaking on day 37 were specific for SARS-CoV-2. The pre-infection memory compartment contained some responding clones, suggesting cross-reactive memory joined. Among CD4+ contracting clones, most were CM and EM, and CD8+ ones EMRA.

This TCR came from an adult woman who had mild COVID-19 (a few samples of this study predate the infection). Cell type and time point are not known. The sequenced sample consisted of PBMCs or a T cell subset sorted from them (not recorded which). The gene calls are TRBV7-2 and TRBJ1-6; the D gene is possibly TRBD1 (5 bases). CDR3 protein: CASTSRGGDNSPLHF. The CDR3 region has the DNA TGTGCCAGCACCTCCCGGGGCGGGGATAATTCACCCCTCCACTTT.